The rows below give T cell receptor beta chains drawn from one sample of a study of T cell repertoires in cytomegalovirus infection. MiXCR was run by TCRdb on the reads, yielding one entry per CDR3 protein. The sample lists hundreds of thousands of distinct CDR3 sequences; 9.6% were seen once. The source material was PBMCs. The receptors stem from a human donor in good health (CMV status not recorded). Some clones in this sample may be carry-over from other donors' samples. The CDR3 runs from the conserved cysteine through the conserved F or W. Fields, in order: clone size, CDR3 length, D gene, J gene, V gene, CDR3 DNA, CDR3 protein. The D gene is left open where the match is weak. Clone size is shown for a subset of rows, as once, few, many or a class of expanded clone.

>many|14|TRBD1|TRBJ2-1|TRBV19
TGTGCCAGTAGTTGGGACAGTCCCTACAATGAGCAGTTCTTC
CASSWDSPYNEQFF
>many|13|-|TRBJ1-5|TRBV7-9
TGTGCCAGCGGTTGGGGGGCGTCCCAGCCCCAGCATTTT
CASGWGASQPQHF
>-|11|-|TRBJ1-1|TRBV19
TGTGCCAGTAGTATGCCCTACGAAGCTTTCTTT
CASSMPYEAFF
>-|12|-|TRBJ2-1|TRBV28
TGTGCCAGCAGTACGGGGGACGGAGAGCAGTTCTTC
CASSTGDGEQFF
>many|14|-|TRBJ2-1|TRBV7-9
TGTGCCAGCAGCTTAGTCCAGGGTGATACTGAGCAGTTCTTC
CASSLVQGDTEQFF
>many|19|-|TRBJ2-2|TRBV24-1
TGTGCCACCAGTGATCCGCGGGGTCGGGACACCGCGAACACCGGGGAGCTGTTTTTT
CATSDPRGRDTANTGELFF
>-|15|-|TRBJ2-2|TRBV5-4
TGTGCCAGCAGAACTGCATTGTCGAACACCGGGGAGCTGTTTTTT
CASRTALSNTGELFF
>-|14|-|TRBJ1-1|TRBV20-1
TGCAGTGCGAGTACCATGGGACAGAACACTGAAGCTTTCTTT
CSASTMGQNTEAFF
>few|14|-|TRBJ1-2|TRBV28
TGTGCCAGCAATAGACCGCCTTCTAACTATGGCTACACCTTC
CASNRPPSNYGYTF
>many|13|-|TRBJ1-6|TRBV6-2/TRBV6-3
TGTGCCAGCAGTCGGAGGGGTAGCTCACCCCTCCACTTT
CASSRRGSSPLHF
>many|15|TRBD1|TRBJ2-1|TRBV7-2
TGTGCCAGCAGCACGCGGACAGGGGGGGTCGATGAGCAGTTCTTC
CASSTRTGGVDEQFF
>-|13|-|TRBJ1-3|TRBV2
TGTGCCAGCAAGGGGAGGGGTGGAAACACCATATATTTT
CASKGRGGNTIYF
>many|21|TRBD1|TRBJ2-6|TRBV28
TGTGCCAGCAGTTCCACCAGGGGGTGGGACAGGAGCCTCTCTGGGGCCAACGTCCTGACTTTC
CASSSTRGWDRSLSGANVLTF
>many|14|-|TRBJ1-1|TRBV7-2
TGTGCCAGCAGCCCAGTCTCCCGGAACACTGAAGCTTTCTTT
CASSPVSRNTEAFF
>many|14|TRBD1|TRBJ1-3|TRBV7-2
TGTGCCAGCAGCCCCCGGGACAGGGGAAACACCATATATTTT
CASSPRDRGNTIYF
>many|14|-|TRBJ1-1|TRBV5-1
TGCGCCAGCAGCTTGGAAAGTCATAACACTGAAGCTTTCTTT
CASSLESHNTEAFF
>many|12|-|TRBJ1-6|TRBV2
TGTGCCAGCAAGGAGGGCCGAACAGCCCTCCACTTT
CASKEGRTALHF
>many|15|-|TRBJ2-3|TRBV18
TGTGCCAGCTCACCAACGGCAGGGGGCACAGATACGCAGTATTTT
CASSPTAGGTDTQYF
>many|15|-|TRBJ2-1|TRBV28
TGTGCCAGCAGTTTCGTGGGTCTATCCTACAATGAGCAGTTCTTC
CASSFVGLSYNEQFF
>many|15|-|TRBJ2-1|TRBV12-3/TRBV12-4
TGTGCCAGCAGCTCCTCGGGGGTCCCCTACAATGAGCAGTTCTTC
CASSSSGVPYNEQFF
>many|9|-|TRBJ2-1|TRBV2
TGTGCCGGAGTGGATGAGCAGTTCTTC
CAGVDEQFF
>few|14|-|TRBJ1-1|TRBV20-1
TGCAGTGCTAGAGATGTCGGGGGGAAAACTGAAGCTTTCTTT
CSARDVGGKTEAFF
>many|15|-|TRBJ2-3|TRBV5-4
TGTGCCAGCAGCTCTCCGACAATTAGCGCAGATACGCAGTATTTT
CASSSPTISADTQYF
>many|18|TRBD1|TRBJ1-1|TRBV7-9
TGTGCCAGCAGCTTGGGTGCGGGACAGGGGGTACTGAACACTGAAGCTTTCTTT
CASSLGAGQGVLNTEAFF
>many|19|-|TRBJ1-2|TRBV7-9
TGTGCCAGCAGTCGGACAGCCCCAACGTCTTCCCTTGCTAACTATGGCTACACCTTC
CASSRTAPTSSLANYGYTF
>many|13|TRBD1|TRBJ1-2|TRBV7-2
TGTGCCAGTCGAGAAGGGGGCAACTATGGCTACACCTTC
CASREGGNYGYTF
>-|15|TRBD1|TRBJ1-5|TRBV6-2/TRBV6-3
TGTGCCAGCAGCCGGACAGGGGCCCGTCATCAGCCCCAGCATTTT
CASSRTGARHQPQHF
>few|15|TRBD1|TRBJ1-5|TRBV2
TGTGCCAGCAGTTTGGGACAGGTTATTAATCAGCCCCAGCATTTT
CASSLGQVINQPQHF
>few|13|TRBD1|TRBJ2-3|TRBV20-1
TGCAGTGCTAAGAGACAGGGGGGGGATACGCAGTATTTT
CSAKRQGGDTQYF
>many|11|-|TRBJ1-6|TRBV5-1
TGCGCCAGCAGCTTACGAGCACCCCTCCACTTT
CASSLRAPLHF
>many|15|TRBD1|TRBJ2-1|TRBV4-3
TGCGCCAGCAGCAACCGGGACAGGGGTTACAATGAGCAGTTCTTC
CASSNRDRGYNEQFF
>many|14|-|TRBJ1-2|TRBV7-2
TGTGCCAGCAGCTCGAGTTGGGGCGACTATGGCTACACCTTC
CASSSSWGDYGYTF
>few|12|-|TRBJ2-5|TRBV20-1
TGCAGTGCTAGGGACACTCTGGAGACCCAGTACTTC
CSARDTLETQYF
>few|14|-|TRBJ2-3|TRBV6-1
TGTGCCAGCGCTAGTTCCTGGGCCACAGATACGCAGTATTTT
CASASSWATDTQYF
>-|15|-|TRBJ2-3|TRBV27
TGTGCCGGCAGTTTCGTGCATATCGGCACAGATACGCAGTATTTT
CAGSFVHIGTDTQYF
>-|14|TRBD1|TRBJ1-2|TRBV20-1
TGCAGTGCTCCCCTCGGACAGGGTCTACCTGGCCACACCTTC
CSAPLGQGLPGHTF
>-|14|TRBD2|TRBJ2-3|TRBV2
TGTGCCAGTCCGGGACTAGCCCCCGGAGATACGCAGTATTTT
CASPGLAPGDTQYF
>-|13|-|TRBJ2-1|TRBV2
TGTGCCAGCAGTGAAGCCCGGGGCAGTGAGCAGTTCTTC
CASSEARGSEQFF
>many|16|TRBD1|TRBJ2-1|TRBV20-1
TGCAGTGCCCCACCCCGGGGACAGGGGCCATACAATGAGCAGTTCTTC
CSAPPRGQGPYNEQFF
>many|14|-|TRBJ2-1|TRBV7-2
TGTGCCAGCAGCCCCCGAGTTGCCGTTAATGAGCAGTTCTTC
CASSPRVAVNEQFF
>many|14|-|TRBJ2-5|TRBV5-1
TGCGCCAGCAGCTTGACGGGGGGCTGGGAGACCCAGTACTTC
CASSLTGGWETQYF
>many|12|-|TRBJ1-2|TRBV28
TGTGCCAGCGGGGAGGGGGGGTATGGCTACACCTTC
CASGEGGYGYTF
>many|17|-|TRBJ2-4|TRBV4-2
TGTGCCAGCAGCCAAGTTGTCGGAGGGATGGCCAAAAACATTCAGTACTTC
CASSQVVGGMAKNIQYF
>many|16|-|TRBJ2-3|TRBV7-9
TGTGCCAGCAGCCGGATAAGGGTAGCCAACACAGATACGCAGTATTTT
CASSRIRVANTDTQYF
>few|11|TRBD1|TRBJ1-1|TRBV20-1
TGCAGTGCATACAGGGGGACTGAAGCTTTCTTT
CSAYRGTEAFF
>many|12|-|TRBJ1-2|TRBV20-1
TGCAGTGCTAGCGGGGGGAACTATGGCTACACCTTC
CSASGGNYGYTF
>few|15|-|TRBJ2-2|TRBV5-6
TGTGCCAGCACCTCGGTTTTCGCGAACACCGGGGAGCTGTTTTTT
CASTSVFANTGELFF
>-|16|-|TRBJ2-7|TRBV7-3
TGTGCCAGCAGCACCAATCCGGGCAGGGGTCCCCACGAGCAGTACTTC
CASSTNPGRGPHEQYF
>few|14|TRBD1|TRBJ2-4|TRBV25-1
TGTGCCAGCAGTGAGGGACAGGGGCAAAACATTCAGTACTTC
CASSEGQGQNIQYF
>many|13|-|TRBJ2-6|TRBV7-8
TGTGCCAGCAGCTTAAATGCGGCCAACGTCCTGACTTTC
CASSLNAANVLTF
>many|16|-|TRBJ2-5|TRBV7-9
TGTGCCAGCAGCTTAGAGGGCCTCCGGGGGGCGGAGACCCAGTACTTC
CASSLEGLRGAETQYF
>many|16|-|TRBJ2-3|TRBV2
TGTGCCAGCAGTGAAGCGCGAGGTAGGAGGACAGATACGCAGTATTTT
CASSEARGRRTDTQYF
>few|13|TRBD1|TRBJ1-2|TRBV20-1
TGCAGTGCACCCCGGACAGGGGGATATGGCTACACCTTC
CSAPRTGGYGYTF
>few|16|TRBD2|TRBJ2-1|TRBV12-5
TGTGCTAGTGGTCCGGGACTAGCGGGGGGCTACAATGAGCAGTTCTTC
CASGPGLAGGYNEQFF
>many|15|-|TRBJ1-1|TRBV7-8
TGTGCCAGCAGCTTTGGGGGGGGGACCAGCACTGAAGCTTTCTTT
CASSFGGGTSTEAFF
>many|12|-|TRBJ2-1|TRBV6-6
TGTGCCAGCAGTTACGGGGCGGGTGAGCAGTTCTTC
CASSYGAGEQFF
>-|13|-|TRBJ2-1|TRBV14
TGTGCCAGCAGCCAAGTGGGCTCGGACGTGCAGTTCTTC
CASSQVGSDVQFF
>-|15|-|TRBJ1-2|TRBV10-3
TGTGCCATCAGTGGATCAGGGGACGCTAACTATGGCTACACCTTC
CAISGSGDANYGYTF
>few|16|TRBD2|TRBJ2-1|TRBV25-1
TGTGCCAGCACCACGACTAGCGGGGGTCCATACAATGAGCAGTTCTTC
CASTTTSGGPYNEQFF